This TCR beta chain was identified in a study of blood T cell repertoires in COVID-19. Trimming removed 2 bases from V and 7 bases from J; junction bases left unmatched: 12. The CDR3 runs 16 residues. Looked up from germline, CDR1 is SGHRS and CDR2 is YFSETQ. The protocol was immunoSEQ multiplex PCR, while the TCRdb copy is restricted to in-frame clones and leaves out a portion. The sample yields 210,000 or so clones, roughly 87% seen once. The sequencing input was peripheral blood. The chain is built from TRBV5-1 and TRBJ2-1, with 7 bases fitting TRBD1. This sequence originates from a man in his forties with active or convalescent COVID-19. The CDR3 region has the DNA TGCGCCAGCAGCTTAGGGTCTAGACAGGGCAATAATGAGCAGTTCTTC. It codes for CASSLGSRQGNNEQFF.